This TCR beta chain was recovered during a study of CD8+CD57+ T cells in acquired aplastic anemia. This clonotype was seen many times. The antigen is not known. Genomic DNA, serving as template, underwent TCR beta VDJ and CDR3 profiling. TCRdb reprocessed the reads via MiXCR and lists one record per CDR3 protein. This table holds over 150,000 distinct CDR3 sequences, less than 65% found once. Only patients with CD8+CD57+ cell expansion on flow cytometry were chosen for sequencing. Severe acquired aplastic anemia was present in all patients. Study outcomes and limitations: The CD8+ Simpson's diversity of patients and controls was not significantly different. Fewer than 35 sequences, all CD8+ CDR3, were shared between patients and controls.

This receptor was taken from a human donor with aplastic anemia. The sample comprised sorted CD4+, CD8+, or CD8+CD57+ T cells (not recorded which) from PBMCs.

The DNA of the CDR3 is TGTGCCAGCAGTCCAACAGGGGGCTATGGCTACACCTTC. Translation gives CASSPTGGYGYTF. The chain is built from TRBV2 and TRBJ1-2, with 8 nucleotides matching TRBD1. The ends lost 5 bases at V and 4 bases at J; junction bases unmatched: 3. The CDR3 is 13 residues long. The germline V gene encodes CDR1 SNHLY and CDR2 FYNNEI.